The rows below give T cell receptor beta chains drawn from one sample of a study of T cell repertoires in urothelial bladder cancer. Profiled with immunoSEQ multiplex PCR; TCRdb holds only in-frame clones, not every one. The table shows fewer than 8,500 clones, with 71% occurring only once. Sequenced sample: tumor-infiltrating cells from bladder cancer. Every receptor here comes from a human donor with urothelial carcinoma. CDR3s include the opening cysteine and the closing phenylalanine or tryptophan. A D gene is named only where the DNA matches it firmly. Rows may omit the clone size; those that give it use once, few, many or a size class.

d_call j_call clone_size v_call cdr3_nt cdr3_aa
NA TRBJ2-2 once TRBV18 TGTGCCAGCTCACCACGAACGGACCTCAACACCGGGGAGCTGTTTTTT CASSPRTDLNTGELFF
NA TRBJ1-2 few TRBV7-9 TGTGCCAGCAGCTTGCGGTCAAAGGAGCTTTATGGCTACACCTTC CASSLRSKELYGYTF
NA TRBJ1-4 NA TRBV15 TGTGCCACCAGCAGAGGGGGGGAAAAACTGTTTTTT CATSRGGEKLFF
NA TRBJ1-1 NA TRBV11-2 TGTGCCAGCAGCTGGGTGCTAAACACTGAAGCTTTCTTT CASSWVLNTEAFF
NA TRBJ2-2 NA TRBV5-5 TGTGCCAGCAGCTCTGCCGGGACGGTGAACACCGGGGAGCTGTTTTTT CASSSAGTVNTGELFF
NA TRBJ2-5 NA TRBV19 TGTGCCAGTAGTGTCGCTAGCCGGGGAGAGACCCAGTACTTC CASSVASRGETQYF
TRBD1 TRBJ1-5 NA TRBV23-1 TGCGCCAGCAGTCAACGGGACAGGGGAGGGCTTAATCAGCCCCAGCATTTT CASSQRDRGGLNQPQHF
NA TRBJ1-2 NA TRBV9 TGTGCCAGCAGCGTCGGCGTAAACTATGGCTACACCTTC CASSVGVNYGYTF
TRBD1 TRBJ2-7 NA TRBV9 TGTGCCAGCAGTTATACCGGGACAGGGATCGACGAGCAGTACTTC CASSYTGTGIDEQYF
TRBD1 TRBJ1-1 large TRBV28 TGTGCCAGCAGCCGGGACAGGGTAACTGAAGCTTTCTTT CASSRDRVTEAFF
NA TRBJ2-1 NA TRBV19 TGTGCCAGTAGTATGGGCAAAACGTTTACCTACAATGAGCAGTTCTTC CASSMGKTFTYNEQFF
NA TRBJ2-7 NA TRBV28 TGTGCCAGCAGTTCGCCTTTGGGACCCTATTTGATCTACGAGCAGTACTTC CASSSPLGPYLIYEQYF
TRBD1 TRBJ1-2 NA TRBV29-1 TGCAGCGTTGAAGGTGCAGGGGGCGGCTACACCTTC CSVEGAGGGYTF
NA TRBJ1-2 NA TRBV19 TGTGCCAGTAGTACCGCAGGGGAAACTGGCTACACCTTC CASSTAGETGYTF
NA TRBJ2-5 NA TRBV6-1 TGTGCCAGCCAGAAGAGTGGAGAGACCCAGTACTTC CASQKSGETQYF
NA TRBJ2-3 NA TRBV4-2 TGTGCCAGCAGCCAAGAGGAGGCGGATACGCAGTATTTT CASSQEEADTQYF
NA TRBJ1-1 NA TRBV6-5 TGTGCCAGCAGTCGTCAACAGGGACGGCGGGGTGAAGCTTTCTTT CASSRQQGRRGEAFF
NA TRBJ2-3 NA TRBV9 TGTGCCAGCAGCGTAGAGGGTCTAGGAACAGATACGCAGTATTTT CASSVEGLGTDTQYF
NA TRBJ2-1 NA TRBV4-1 TGCGCCAGCAGCCAAGTGGACAGTGCCTACAATGAGCAGTTCTTC CASSQVDSAYNEQFF
NA TRBJ1-4 NA TRBV6-5 TGTGCCAGCGGCCCTAGAGCAGTCTCATATGAAAAACTGTTTTTT CASGPRAVSYEKLFF
NA TRBJ1-1 few TRBV7-2 TGTGCCACGCTCGTTTCCCGGGACTTCACTGAAGCTTTCTTT CATLVSRDFTEAFF
NA TRBJ1-6 few TRBV2 TGTGCCAGCAGTCTAGTGAAGATATCACCCCTCCACTTT CASSLVKISPLHF
NA TRBJ1-5 NA TRBV5-5 TGTGCCAGCAGCCCTGTCTCGGGGAATAATCAGCCCCAGCATTTT CASSPVSGNNQPQHF
NA TRBJ2-7 NA TRBV2 TGTGCCAGCGTTCCAGCGAGCTCCTACGAGCAGTACTTC CASVPASSYEQYF
NA TRBJ1-1 few TRBV6-1 TGTGCCAGCAGCCGGGCTAACACTGAAGCTTTCTTT CASSRANTEAFF
TRBD2 TRBJ2-3 NA TRBV2 TGTGCCAGCTCCTCCGCGGGGGGGCGGGGAGATACGCAGTATTTT CASSSAGGRGDTQYF
NA TRBJ2-5 once TRBV5-6 TGTGCCAGCAGCATAAGGATCCCAGAGACCCAGTACTTC CASSIRIPETQYF
NA TRBJ2-5 medium-sized TRBV11-1 TGTGCCAGCAGCTTAAATTCCGGGTCGGTTAGAGAGACCCAGTACTTC CASSLNSGSVRETQYF
NA TRBJ1-1 NA TRBV18 TGTGCCAGCTCTCCGGGAGTGAACACTGAAGCTTTCTTT CASSPGVNTEAFF
TRBD2 TRBJ2-3 few TRBV5-1 TGCGCCAGCAGCTTGGGACTAGCTAGCACAGATACGCAGTATTTT CASSLGLASTDTQYF
NA TRBJ1-1 few TRBV30 TGTGCCTGGAGTGTACCTGGGGTGACCATGAACACTGAAGCTTTCTTT CAWSVPGVTMNTEAFF
TRBD2 TRBJ2-2 NA TRBV2 TGTGCCAGCATTAAACTAGCGGTTGACACCGGGGAGCTGTTTTTT CASIKLAVDTGELFF
TRBD1 TRBJ2-1 NA TRBV11-1 TGTGCCAGCAGCCCGAATACAGGGGTTTTTTCCTACAATGAGCAGTTCTTC CASSPNTGVFSYNEQFF